The next 26 T cell receptor beta chains were all read from a single sample in a study of regulatory T cells in long-lasting Graves disease. Arm-PCR of CDR3 regions with iRepertoire HTBI primers generated TCR beta libraries. MiXCR, run by TCRdb on the multiplex PCR reads, gives a single entry per CDR3 protein. The sample has over 500,000 distinct CDR3 sequences, about 15% seen once. This sample's time point: newly diagnosed GD, antithyroid drugs for less than 3 months. RNA from PBMCs was the source of the TCR library. This sample was shared with a second study, whose subject was T cells in Graves' hyperthyroidism and ophthalmopathy.

The input for sequencing was peripheral blood mononuclear cells (PBMCs), taken at new diagnosis, from a patient treated with antithyroid drugs. The receptors were sampled from a man in his late teens or twenties with Graves disease.

The chain carries TRBV11-1 and TRBJ2-7; D may be TRBD2 (5 bases). The CDR3 totals 13 residues. Germline V gene data show CDR1 as SGHAT and CDR2 as FQDESV (reference sequence). The germline V and J ends were trimmed by 5 bases and 4 bases, with 12 bases remaining between them. The CDR3 nucleotides read TGTGCCAGCAGCGTCTATTCGGGATACGAGCAGTACTTC. It translates to CASSVYSGYEQYF.

In its sample, this clonotype was seen a few times. The rearrangement links TRBV20-1 to TRBJ2-2, with D possibly TRBD2 on 5 matching bases. The CDR3 contains 14 residues. V dropped 5 bases and J dropped 0 bases, with 10 bases sitting between them. Per germline, CDR1 DFQATT and CDR2 SNEGSKA (reference sequence). For the CDR3, the DNA is TGCAGTGCTCCCGGACTGACGAACACCGGGGAGCTGTTTTTT. Translating gives CSAPGLTNTGELFF.

This clonotype was seen at least ten times. This chain links TRBV30 with TRBJ2-5; a weak D match, TRBD1 (6 bases). V was shortened by 2 bases and J by 5 bases, with 24 bases between the two germline ends. The CDR3 runs 17 residues. Per the germline V gene, CDR1 is GTSNPN and CDR2 is SVGIG (reference sequence). CDR3 sequence (DNA): TGTGCCTGGAGTACACTGACGGACAGCTTCGAACGGGAGACCCAGTACTTC. It yields the protein CAWSTLTDSFERETQYF.

This clonotype was observed many times. DNA for the CDR3: TGTGCCAGCAGTAACAAGGGATTCAACACTGAAGCTTTCTTT. As protein: CASSNKGFNTEAFF. The genes are TRBV6-1 and TRBJ1-1; D unclear. Germline CDR1 and CDR2: MNHNS and SASEGT. V was trimmed by 5 bases and J by 2 bases, leaving 12 bases between them. This CDR3 has 14 amino acids.

About this clonotype: Germline and junction disagree at one end, which may indicate a read error. The CDR3 bases are TGTGCCTGCAGCCACTCTCAGAGCGAGCAGTACTTC. Translating it yields CACSHSQSEQYF. This chain joins TRBV3-1 and TRBJ2-5; D is ambiguous. The J call could be wrong; TRBJ2-7 is a better fit for the DNA end. Germline V gene sequence: CDR1 LGHDT, CDR2 YNNKEL (reference sequence). The CDR3 runs 12 residues.

This clonotype was counted at least ten times. This sequence joins TRBV5-1 and TRBJ2-3; 12 bases fit TRBD2. Germline V gives CDR1 SGHRS, CDR2 YFSETQ. The CDR3 has 14 residues. The CDR3 protein is CSTRTSGMLDTQYF. The CDR3 nucleotides read TGCTCCACCCGGACTAGCGGGATGTTAGATACGCAGTATTTT.

Ten or more counts support this clonotype. The V and J genes are TRBV6-5 and TRBJ2-5; D might be TRBD1 (5 bases). The CDR3 has 15 residues. Trimming removed 2 bases at V and 0 bases at J, with 10 bases between. Germline loops: CDR1 MNHEY, CDR2 SVGAGI. CDR3 DNA: TGTGCCAGCAGTTACCCCCGGACAAACCAAGAGACCCAGTACTTC. This codes for CASSYPRTNQETQYF.

Only a few counts were recorded for this clonotype. The rearrangement joins TRBV7-2 to TRBJ1-1; D remains unclear. The germline V gene has CDR1 SGHTA and CDR2 FQGNSA. The CDR3 is made up of 15 amino acids. Trimming took 1 base from V and 4 from J, leaving 13 bases between them. CDR3 nucleotide sequence: TGTGCCAGCAGCTTAGAAGTGTTGCTGAGCACTGAAGCTTTCTTT. Its translation is CASSLEVLLSTEAFF. Combining the CDR3 with reference TRBV7-2 and TRBJ1-1 gives the whole variable domain GAGVSQSPSNKVTEKGKDVELRCDPISGHTALYWYRQSLGQGLEFLIYFQGNSAPDKSGLPSDRFSAERTGGSVSTLTIQRTQQEDSAVYLCASSLEVLLSTEAFFGQGTRLTVV.

The sample holds many counts of this clonotype. The V gene is TRBV27, the J gene TRBJ2-1, with D perhaps TRBD2 (6 bases). The CDR3 runs to 15 residues. V was cut by 3 bases and J by 8 bases, with 17 bases left in between. The germline V gene encodes CDR1 MNHEY and CDR2 SMNVEV (reference sequence). This CDR3 reads CASSFFRDSGDEQFF. In nucleotides, the CDR3 is TGTGCCAGCAGTTTTTTCCGGGACTCCGGGGATGAGCAGTTCTTC.

V usage is TRBV7-6 and J usage is TRBJ2-2, with 12 bases matching TRBD2. This CDR3 spans 17 amino acids. Looked up from germline, CDR1 is SGHVS and CDR2 is FNYEAQ. V dropped 3 bases and J dropped 7; count of bases not matched to a gene: 9. The CDR3 region has the DNA TGTGCCAGCAGCTTTGCCCGACTAGCGGGAGAAGGCGGGGAGCTGTTTTTT. The encoded protein is CASSFARLAGEGGELFF.

The V call is TRBV27, the J call TRBJ2-3; TRBD2 agrees at 8 bases. V was clipped by 5 bases and J by 3 bases; unmatched bases: 10. This CDR3 has 16 amino acids. From germline, CDR1 is MNHEY and CDR2 SMNVEV (reference sequence). The CDR3 DNA follows: TGTGCCAGCAGTCCCCACCCCTCTAGCGGGACAGATACGCAGTATTTT. This translates into CASSPHPSSGTDTQYF.

This clonotype was recorded a few times. The chain carries TRBV6-5 and TRBJ2-7; TRBD2 matches 8 bases. Looked up from germline, CDR1 is MNHEY and CDR2 is SVGAGI. V shed 4 bases, J shed 6 bases, and the junction held 11 bases outside the gene matches. The CDR3 has 15 residues. The CDR3 DNA reads TGTGCCAGCAGTTGGACAGCGGGAGCGGCCTCCGAGCAGTACTTC. Translated, it gives CASSWTAGAASEQYF.

This clonotype was observed many times. The V and J genes are TRBV2 and TRBJ2-3; 8 bases map to TRBD2. CDR3 length equals 16 residues. Per germline, CDR1 SNHLY and CDR2 FYNNEI. V shed 9 bases, J shed 0 bases, and the junction held 11 bases outside the gene matches. The CDR3 spells CARDLESGGSTDTQYF. The DNA of the CDR3 is TGTGCCAGGGACCTTGAGAGCGGGGGAAGCACAGATACGCAGTATTTT.

This clonotype was picked up many times. The chain couples TRBV27 to TRBJ1-1; 9 nucleotides agree with TRBD1. Germline CDR1 MNHEY, CDR2 SMNVEV (reference sequence). CDR3 size: 14 residues. V lost 6 bases, J lost 5 bases, and 7 bases stayed unmatched. The DNA of the CDR3 is TGTGCCAGCAGATTACAGGGGGCTAATACTGAAGCTTTCTTT. Translating it yields CASRLQGANTEAFF.

About this clonotype itself: A much larger clone differs from this one at a single base, so this may be a read error. Without the conserved terminal phenylalanine or tryptophan, this CDR3 likely stems from a read error. The rearrangement uses TRBV5-1 and TRBJ2-1; D might be TRBD2 (5 bases). Germline loops: CDR1 SGHRS, CDR2 YFSETQ. Trimming took 4 bases from V and 5 from J, leaving 13 bases between them. This CDR3 comprises 14 residues. CDR3: CASSGTARDNEQFC. The CDR3 coding sequence is TGCGCCAGCAGCGGTACCGCGCGGGACAATGAGCAGTTCTGC.

The gene calls are TRBV3-1 and TRBJ1-2; D is uncertain. In germline, CDR1 is LGHDT, CDR2 YNNKEL (reference sequence). Deletions cut 0 bases from V and 8 bases from J, with 16 bases between. The CDR3 covers 15 residues. CDR3 protein: CASSQEVDPREGYTF. In nucleotides, the CDR3 is TGTGCCAGCAGCCAAGAAGTGGATCCGAGGGAAGGCTACACCTTC.

In its sample, this clonotype was seen a few times. V gene TRBV30 combines with J gene TRBJ2-7; 11 bases fit TRBD1. The CDR3 covers 15 residues. J was trimmed by 4 bases and V by 1 base; bases with no gene match: 6. The germline V gene has CDR1 GTSNPN and CDR2 SVGIG (reference sequence). The CDR3: CAWSDGTGGGYEQYF. As DNA, the CDR3 is TGTGCCTGGAGTGACGGGACAGGGGGGGGTTACGAGCAGTACTTC. The variable domain in full, completed from reference TRBV30 and TRBJ2-7, reads SQTIHQWPATLVQPVGSPLSLECTVEGTSNPNLYWYRQAAGRGLQLLFYSVGIGQISSEVPQNLSASRPQDRQFILSSKKLLLSDSGFYLCAWSDGTGGGYEQYFGPGTRLTVT.

This clonotype was recorded at least ten times. This sequence joins TRBV27 and TRBJ1-1, with no clear D. In germline, CDR1 is MNHEY, CDR2 SMNVEV (reference sequence). This CDR3 has 12 residues. The ends were cut back, 6 bases at V and 1 base at J, with 6 bases in the middle. The CDR3 DNA is TGTGCCAGCAGGGAGGGGAACACTGAAGCTTTCTTT. It translates to CASREGNTEAFF.

There are many counts of this clonotype. The V gene is TRBV2, the J gene TRBJ2-7; D is perhaps TRBD1 or TRBD2 (5 bases each). This CDR3 has 12 amino acids. Trimming took off 4 bases at V and 5 bases at J, with 9 bases between the two ends. Germline V gene lookup returns CDR1 SNHLY and CDR2 FYNNEI. This chain's CDR3 is CASSVGTHEQYF. In nucleotides, the CDR3 is TGTGCCAGCAGTGTAGGGACCCACGAGCAGTACTTC.

This clonotype was found a few times. An end of the junction differs from the germline gene, which may be a read error. The chain couples TRBV12-3 or TRBV12-4 to TRBJ2-7, with 10 bases matching TRBD1. The CDR3 consists of 15 residues. The chain's CDR3 is CASKQTGGGSYERYF. The CDR3 DNA reads TGTGCCAGCAAACAGACAGGGGGCGGATCCTACGAGCGGTACTTC.

Only a few counts were recorded for this clonotype. V usage is TRBV10-1 and J usage is TRBJ2-7; D is unresolved. Germline loops: CDR1 WNHNN, CDR2 SYGVQD (reference sequence). The CDR3 is made up of 12 amino acids. V dropped 3 bases and J dropped 6 bases, with 9 bases sitting between them. CDR3 sequence reads: CASSDLGSEQYF. CDR3 nucleotide sequence: TGCGCCAGCAGTGACCTGGGGTCCGAGCAGTACTTC.

This clonotype was found a few times. The rearrangement joins TRBV19 to TRBJ1-1, with a weak D call TRBD1 (5 bases). The CDR3 extends over 14 amino acids. Trimming took 3 bases from V and 1 from J, leaving 9 bases between them. CDR1 is LNHDA and CDR2 is SQIVND in the germline V gene (reference sequence). For the CDR3, the DNA is TGTGCCAGTAGTATCATGGGGACGAACACTGAAGCTTTCTTT. This encodes CASSIMGTNTEAFF.

This rearrangement joins TRBV14 to TRBJ2-1, with 10 bases aligning to TRBD2. J gave up 6 bases and V 2 bases, and 4 bases lay outside the gene matches. CDR3 size: 15 residues. Germline CDR1 SGHDN, CDR2 FVKESK. CDR3 amino acids: CASSQSGRAGNEQFF. The CDR3 DNA sequence: TGTGCCAGCAGCCAAAGCGGGAGGGCCGGCAATGAGCAGTTCTTC.

This clonotype occurred a few times. This chain connects TRBV20-1 to TRBJ2-1; 14 positions match TRBD2. The V segment lost 6 bases and the J segment 8 bases; nucleotides outside the gene matches: 18. This CDR3 region has 18 residues. The germline V gene has CDR1 DFQATT and CDR2 SNEGSKA (reference sequence). The CDR3 reads CSAVTDPGLAGAVDEQFF. The CDR3 DNA reads as TGCAGTGCAGTTACAGACCCGGGACTAGCGGGAGCGGTAGATGAGCAGTTCTTC.

This chain joins TRBV7-8 and TRBJ1-4; D remains ambiguous. The ends were cut back, 4 bases at V and 7 bases at J, with 10 bases in the middle. Germline CDR1 SGHVS, CDR2 FQNEAQ. The CDR3 runs 13 residues. The CDR3 sequence: CASSSVGGEKLFF. CDR3 nucleotides: TGTGCCAGCAGCTCTGTGGGAGGTGAAAAACTGTTTTTT.

Many counts were recorded for this clonotype. This chain connects TRBV7-9 to TRBJ2-1, with D possibly matching TRBD1 (6 bases). The V gene lost 5 bases and the J gene lost 3 bases, with 17 bases spanning the gap. The CDR3 is 16 residues long. Germline loops: CDR1 SEHNR, CDR2 FQNEAQ (reference sequence). CDR3 in amino acids: CASSAAGQGIYNEQFF. For the CDR3, the DNA is TGTGCCAGCAGCGCAGCTGGGCAGGGGATCTACAATGAGCAGTTCTTC.